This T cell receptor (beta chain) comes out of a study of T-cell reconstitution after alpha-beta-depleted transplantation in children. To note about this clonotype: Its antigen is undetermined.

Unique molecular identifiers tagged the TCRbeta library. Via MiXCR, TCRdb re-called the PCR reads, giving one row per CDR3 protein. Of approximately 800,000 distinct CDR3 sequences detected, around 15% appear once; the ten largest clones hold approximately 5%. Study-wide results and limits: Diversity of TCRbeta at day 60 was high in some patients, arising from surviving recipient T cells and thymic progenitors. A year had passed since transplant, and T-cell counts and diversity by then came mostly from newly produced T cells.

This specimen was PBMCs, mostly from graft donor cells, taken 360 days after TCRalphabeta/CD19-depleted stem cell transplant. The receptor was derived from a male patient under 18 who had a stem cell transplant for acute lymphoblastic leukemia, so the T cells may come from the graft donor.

The CDR3: CASSPVVLVYEQYF. For the CDR3, the DNA is TGTGCCAGCTCACCAGTCGTGTTAGTCTACGAGCAGTACTTC. The chain couples TRBV18 to TRBJ2-7; D gene unclear. Trimming removed 2 bases from V and 3 bases from J, with 11 bases in between. Per germline, CDR1 KGHSH and CDR2 LQKENI. CDR3 length: 14 residues. Filled out from reference TRBV18 and TRBJ2-7, the complete variable domain reads NAGVMQNPRHLVRRRGQEARLRCSPMKGHSHVYWYRQLPEEGLKFMVYLQKENIIDESGMPKERFSAEFPKEGPSILRIQQVVRGDSAAYFCASSPVVLVYEQYFGPGTRLTVT.